Detailed here is one TCR beta chain. What it binds is unknown. The source of the sample is a study of cytomegalovirus exposure and HLA in healthy donors. Looking at the study overall: Roughly 77 million unique TCRs from HLA-typed donors made up an early data release. Findings and limits, study-wide: There were several of the most significant clusters that appeared linked to common viral pathogens in a later analysis. A later analysis revealed that TCR association rates differed between HLA loci, peaking at DRB1 and bottoming out at HLA-C.

PCR used 60 Vbeta primers and 13 Jbeta primers. Sequenced by immunoSEQ multiplex PCR; TCRdb stores in-frame clones only, minus some. The sample includes some 70,000 clones, approximately 84% of them seen just once. The clonotype originates from a woman between 50 and 59 years old in good health and CMV-seronegative. Material for sequencing was PBMCs.

CDR3 loop: CASSYRGPYEQYF. The CDR3 region has the DNA TGTGCCAGCAGTTACAGGGGGCCCTACGAGCAGTACTTC. This chain connects TRBV28 to TRBJ2-7, with TRBD1 matching 9 bases. There are 13 residues in the CDR3. J lost 2 bases, V lost 4 bases, and 0 bases had no gene match. CDR1 MDHEN and CDR2 SYDVKM come from the germline V gene.